Below, 18 T cell receptor beta chains from the same sample are listed, as sequenced in a study of spatial heterogeneity in lung cancer. Documented time point: blood at routine non-recurrence follow-up after resection. TCRdb itself ran the 5' RACE reads through MiXCR, one entry per CDR3 protein. The top ten clones hold 21% of a sample with fewer than 100,000 distinct CDR3 sequences, approximately 19% of them seen once. The sequencing used PBMCs, collected at follow-up. The receptors derive from a male donor with early-stage non-small cell lung cancer.

The sample holds many counts of this clonotype. The chain couples TRBV12-3 or TRBV12-4 to TRBJ2-1; D gene unclear. Trimming removed 6 bases from V and 6 bases from J, with 12 bases in between. The CDR3 has 13 amino acids. CDR3 region: CASSFDAINEQFF. The CDR3 DNA follows: TGTGCCAGCAGCTTTGACGCGATCAATGAGCAGTTCTTC.

This clonotype turned up a few times. The J gene is TRBJ1-1, the V gene TRBV18; unclear D gene. CDR3 length: 15 amino acids. The germline V gene has CDR1 KGHSH and CDR2 LQKENI. Trimming cost V 1 base and J 0 bases, with 9 bases left between them. The CDR3 region has the DNA TGTGCCAGCTCACCACGAGGAGCCATGAACACTGAAGCTTTCTTT. Its translation: CASSPRGAMNTEAFF. The full variable domain, its missing parts supplied by reference TRBV18 and TRBJ1-1, is NAGVMQNPRHLVRRRGQEARLRCSPMKGHSHVYWYRQLPEEGLKFMVYLQKENIIDESGMPKERFSAEFPKEGPSILRIQQVVRGDSAAYFCASSPRGAMNTEAFFGQGTRLTVV.

V gene TRBV7-8 combines with J gene TRBJ2-5; 8 positions match TRBD2. The germline V gene encodes CDR1 SGHVS and CDR2 FQNEAQ. CDR3 length: 15 residues. Trimming took 5 bases from V and 5 from J; bases not matched to a gene: 10. The CDR3 loop reads CASSLPGGVWETQYF. As DNA, the CDR3 is TGTGCCAGCAGCCTCCCGGGAGGGGTTTGGGAGACCCAGTACTTC. The variable domain in full, completed from reference TRBV7-8 and TRBJ2-5, reads GAGVSQSPRYKVAKRGQDVALRCDPISGHVSLFWYQQALGQGPEFLTYFQNEAQLDKSGLPSDRFFAERPEGSVSTLKIQRTQQEDSAVYLCASSLPGGVWETQYFGPGTRLLVL.

V is TRBV6-1 and J is TRBJ1-5; D call uncertain. The CDR3 totals 16 residues. CDR1 is MNHNS, CDR2 SASEGT, per germline. Trimming shortened V by 1 base and J by 2 bases, and 12 bases separated the two germline ends. CDR3 nucleotide sequence: TGTGCCAGCAGTGAAGAAATACGATCGGGCAATCAGCCCCAGCATTTT. Protein product: CASSEEIRSGNQPQHF.

This clonotype was seen at least ten times. The chain uses TRBV6-5 and TRBJ2-5; a possible D gene is TRBD2 (7 bases). The V gene's germline CDR1 is MNHEY and CDR2 SVGAGI. The CDR3 loop spans 15 amino acids. Trimming removed 9 bases at V and 7 bases at J, with 24 bases between. The CDR3 DNA reads as TGTGCCAGTCATTCCCCTTCGCGGGGGCGAGGGACCCAGTACTTC. This translates into CASHSPSRGRGTQYF.

The chain employs TRBV7-9 and TRBJ2-1; D call uncertain. The V gene's germline CDR1 is SEHNR and CDR2 FQNEAQ (reference sequence). Trimming cost V 5 bases and J 4 bases, with 15 bases left between them. The CDR3 is 15 amino acids. The CDR3 reads CASSRTPGLYNEQFF. As DNA, the CDR3 is TGTGCCAGCAGCCGAACACCCGGCCTTTACAATGAGCAGTTCTTC.

The V gene is TRBV19, the J gene TRBJ1-3; D is ambiguous. The CDR3 covers 15 residues. Trimming took 4 bases from V and 2 from J, leaving 12 bases between them. CDR1 is LNHDA and CDR2 is SQIVND in the germline V gene (reference sequence). CDR3 region: CASSRNGQPGNTIYF. The CDR3 DNA sequence: TGTGCCAGTAGTAGAAACGGGCAACCTGGAAACACCATATATTTT.

This chain links TRBV18 with TRBJ2-3, with 12 bases aligning to TRBD2. Germline loops: CDR1 KGHSH, CDR2 LQKENI. The length of the CDR3 is 17 residues. Trimming at V came to 4 bases and at J to 2 bases, leaving 7 bases not matched to a gene. As DNA, the CDR3 is TGTGCCAGCTCACATGGACTAGCGGGGACCCTCACAGATACGCAGTATTTT. Translating it yields CASSHGLAGTLTDTQYF. The full variable domain, in which reference TRBV18 and TRBJ2-3 provide the parts outside the CDR3, is NAGVMQNPRHLVRRRGQEARLRCSPMKGHSHVYWYRQLPEEGLKFMVYLQKENIIDESGMPKERFSAEFPKEGPSILRIQQVVRGDSAAYFCASSHGLAGTLTDTQYFGPGTRLTVL.

V gene TRBV6-2 or TRBV6-3 combines with J gene TRBJ1-1; 12 bases agree with TRBD1. The V segment lost 5 bases and the J segment 5 bases; nucleotides outside the gene matches: 9. Germline CDR1 MNHEY, CDR2 SVGEGT. The CDR3 is 16 amino acids. For the CDR3, the DNA is TGTGCCAGCAGTCCACCGGGACAGGGGGCGAAAACTGAAGCTTTCTTT. It translates to CASSPPGQGAKTEAFF.

With respect to this clonotype: This sequence may be a read error, since a much larger clone differs from it by one base. The chain combines TRBV2 with TRBJ2-3; 10 bases fit TRBD1. The CDR3 contains 15 residues. CDR1 SNHLY and CDR2 FYNNEI come from the germline V gene. The CDR3 nucleotides are TGTGCCAGCAACGGACAGGGGGTCCCCACAGATACGCTGTATTTT. Its protein is CASNGQGVPTDTLYF.

In DNA form, the CDR3 reads TGCAGCGTTGAAACCGGGACAGGCCTAGCCAAAAACATTCAGTACTTC. This gives the protein CSVETGTGLAKNIQYF. The genes are TRBV29-1 and TRBJ2-4; 8 bases match TRBD1. The germline gives CDR1 SQVTM, CDR2 ANQGSEA. The CDR3 extends over 16 amino acids. V lost 2 bases, J lost 0 bases, and 6 bases stayed unmatched.

The chain couples TRBV19 to TRBJ2-3; possibly TRBD1 for D (6 bases). Trimming left V 6 bases short and J 3 bases short, with 13 bases between. The CDR3 runs 14 residues. Germline V CDR1 and CDR2: LNHDA, SQIVND (reference sequence). The CDR3 coding sequence is TGTGCCAGTAGCGCTCGTCAGGGGACAGATACGCAGTATTTT. It translates to CASSARQGTDTQYF.

This clonotype was found a few times. V gene TRBV20-1 combines with J gene TRBJ2-1; D is possibly TRBD2 (5 bases). The CDR3 is 14 residues long. The germline V gene encodes CDR1 DFQATT and CDR2 SNEGSKA (reference sequence). Trimming pared 1 base from V and 0 bases from J, leaving 7 bases between. The CDR3 bases are TGCAGTGCTAGAGGAGGGTACTCCTACAATGAGCAGTTCTTC. This encodes CSARGGYSYNEQFF.

This clonotype occurred a few times. V and J are TRBV6-5 and TRBJ1-1; a weak D match, TRBD1 (5 bases). The V end lost 6 bases, the J end lost 1 base, and 9 bases lay between the germline ends. Germline V gene data show CDR1 as MNHEY and CDR2 as SVGAGI. The CDR3 length is 13 residues. The CDR3 region is CASRDTGNTEAFF. CDR3 DNA: TGTGCCAGCAGGGATACAGGGAACACTGAAGCTTTCTTT.

This clonotype was observed a handful of times. This sequence joins TRBV7-7 and TRBJ2-5; D may be TRBD1 (5 bases). Germline-derived CDR1 and CDR2 are SSHAT and FNYEAQ (reference sequence). The germline V and J ends were trimmed by 1 base and 1 base, with 7 bases remaining between them. The length of the CDR3 is 14 residues. CDR3 nucleotides: TGTGCCAGCAGCTTAGACGACAGCCAAGAGACCCAGTACTTC. Protein sequence: CASSLDDSQETQYF.

This clonotype was counted a few times. The J gene is TRBJ2-1, the V gene TRBV7-2; no reliable D call. This CDR3 has 15 amino acids. Trimming pared 6 bases from V and 1 base from J, leaving 13 bases between. CDR1 SGHTA and CDR2 FQGNSA come from the germline V gene. CDR3 loop: CASRYSVSSYNEQFF. In nucleotides, the CDR3 is TGTGCCAGCAGATATTCGGTGTCGTCCTACAATGAGCAGTTCTTC. Full variable domain (outside the CDR3, taken from reference TRBV7-2 and TRBJ2-1): GAGVSQSPSNKVTEKGKDVELRCDPISGHTALYWYRQSLGQGLEFLIYFQGNSAPDKSGLPSDRFSAERTGGSVSTLTIQRTQQEDSAVYLCASRYSVSSYNEQFFGPGTRLTVL.

The chain joins TRBV7-9 to TRBJ2-5; possibly TRBD1 or TRBD2 for D (5 bases each). The ends were cut back, 1 base at V and 2 bases at J, with 14 bases in the middle. The CDR3 spans 16 residues. Germline V lookup: CDR1 SEHNR, CDR2 FQNEAQ (reference sequence). The CDR3 region is CASSLGQPGLQETQYF. The CDR3 region has the DNA TGTGCCAGCAGCTTAGGACAGCCGGGGTTACAAGAGACCCAGTACTTC.

V and J are TRBV6-2 or TRBV6-3 and TRBJ2-1; D ambiguous. V was shortened by 2 bases and J by 6 bases, with 5 bases between the two germline ends. The CDR3 has 12 residues. CDR1 and CDR2 (germline): MNHEY, SVGEGT. The CDR3 DNA follows: TGTGCCAGCAGTTACGACACCAATGAGCAGTTCTTC. This encodes CASSYDTNEQFF.